The T cell receptor (beta chain) under discussion was sequenced for a study of cytomegalovirus exposure and HLA in healthy donors (dated by TCRdb to about 2017). Context from the whole study: An earlier analysis of 587 of the donors reported approximately 280 Gb of sequence data and 95 million to 120 million unique TCR beta sequences obtained from some 200 million T cells. Alongside the repertoire data, information on donor age, sex, ethnicity and CMV serostatus was compiled. Around 320 gigabases of sequencing data and 70 million to 100 million unique TCR sequences were included in an early release covering several hundred HLA-typed donors. Across approximately 420 genotyped donors of the cohort, an average of approximately 220,000 unique TCR beta nucleotide sequences per donor were sequenced, and roughly a sixth of those sequences were non-productive. In a later analysis, previously published TCR beta repertoires from several hundred donors were re-analyzed and high-resolution HLA genotyping was added so that TCR occurrence patterns could be studied. To decide whether each TCR beta V gene segment behaved as functional or pseudogenic, an earlier analysis of some 600 of the donors relied on high-throughput TCR beta sequencing. Along with the roughly 670-subject first cohort, a separate validation cohort of over a hundred different subjects was used. The study was designed to test whether signatures of past pathogen exposure could be identified by cataloging public T cell receptors. A few DR-DQ haplotypes were treated as single units for association and clustering because of strong linkage in the cohort. Every repertoire in the discovery cohort had been generated on one and the same sequencing platform. HLA typing covered class I and class II loci at four-digit resolution. The number of donors typed differed by locus, with roughly 629-640 for A, B, C, DRB1 and DQB1, around 520 for DQA1, about 610 for DPA1, and under 490 for DPB1. The study combined high-throughput TCR immunosequencing, statistical association of individual TCRs with disease status, and machine learning to predict cytomegalovirus infection status. The T cell repertoires of 700 or so subjects were profiled by immunosequencing and related to cytomegalovirus serostatus. Of the 398 genotyped donors, approximately 81% were placed in the genetic ancestry cluster associated with self-reported Caucasian donors. In a later genetic analysis, genome-wide SNP genotypes for 398 of the 666 donors were used, and that subset was treated as a discovery cohort. The later analysis used no new phenotypic data to find candidate immune exposures, relying instead on TCR beta sequences and their occurrence across donors.

Libraries were constructed by the immunoSEQ multiplex PCR assay. For the multiplex PCR, a mixture combining 60 forward primers for TCR Vbeta segments and 13 reverse primers for TCR Jbeta segments was used. The CDR3 region of rearranged TCR beta genes was amplified from genomic DNA by a multiplex PCR assay. The Illumina HiSeq System was used to sequence the amplified TCR beta libraries as 87-base-pair reads. In the source study's methods: Across the 640 or so repertoires, a later analysis counted approximately 75 million unique TCR beta chains, 8.5 million to 12 million of which were shared by at least two donors. To remove PCR and sequencing errors, raw reads were error-corrected and collapsed into unique sequences using a nearest-neighbor algorithm that merged closely related sequences. CDR3 sequences were aligned to IMGT reference sequences to assign V, D and J gene segments. For a sequence to be retained, a match of at least six nucleotides was required to both a V gene segment and a J gene segment. Rearrangements were called productive when the CDR3 lacked stop codons and stayed in frame with V and J; all others were non-productive. CDR3 was defined by IMGT convention, running from the second conserved V-encoded cysteine to the conserved J-encoded phenylalanine. The earlier analysis of approximately 500 of the donors excluded sequences that lacked an unambiguous match to a single V gene segment. In an earlier analysis of approximately 590 of the donors, V segments were called functional above 56.7% productive rearrangements and were called segregating when the between-donor standard deviation exceeded 5%. A statistical classification framework was developed to diagnose cytomegalovirus status using the catalog of TCR beta chain sequences. V and J gene assignment, in a later analysis, came from comparing TCR nucleotide sequences with IMGT/GENE-DB human TR gene sequences. A later analysis assigned CDR3 sequences and most-parsimonious VDJ recombination scenarios with the TCRdist pipeline. In a later analysis, every TCR beta chain was defined by the combination of its CDR3 amino acid sequence and its V-gene family, and reads without a unique V-gene family were dropped. To address suspected cross-contamination and a sequencing artifact, a later analysis removed roughly 640 highly shared, low-generation-probability nucleotide sequences. In a later analysis, a clonal expansion index was calculated for each public chain from normalized within-repertoire ranks of inferred template counts. In a later analysis, generation probabilities were computed using a VDJ recombination model fitted to out-of-frame rearrangements, and the results were checked against IGoR. A later analysis scored TCR-TCR, TCR-HLA and TCR-CMV co-occurrence with hypergeometric tests, applying a repertoire-size bias correction to TCR pairs. To estimate false discovery rates, a later analysis permuted the HLA or CMV assignments 20 times. A later analysis grouped co-occurring TCRs with DBSCAN, adding TCRdist sequence similarity when clustering within HLA-allele-positive subsets. For co-occurrence clustering, repertoires with fewer than 30,000 or more than 120,000 public chains were excluded, along with roughly 5 repertoires with anomalous nucleotide sharing. TCRdb carries this immuneACCESS record with in-frame sequences only. Its versions omit some clonotypes, under half of them owing to an unresolved V gene in the studies checked, with the rest unexplained. That table is the source of V, J and clone size, and D and trimming were worked out from the DNA. The sample table holds over 200,000 clones, of which 70% to 85% were seen once. The top ten hold about 0.58% of the sample.

In total, over 600 healthy bone marrow donors made up the cohort. At the time of sampling, all cohort members were nominally healthy, though unrecorded immune exposures were likely present. The donor tested CMV seronegative, placing the donor among the approximately 400 seronegative members of the cohort. A peripheral blood sample was provided by each donor, and peripheral blood mononuclear cells were used for TCR beta sequencing. The Qiagen DNeasy Blood Extraction Kit was used to extract genomic DNA from the blood cell samples. The germline V gene yields MNHNS for CDR1 and SASEGT for CDR2. Trimming leaves V shorter by 7 bases and J shorter by 1 base, with the junction holding 9 bases beyond the gene matches. From cysteine to phenylalanine, the CDR3 is 15 amino acids long. The sequence is cut down to CDR3 DNA, 45 bases in frame from base 1. What the authors observed across the whole study: In a later analysis, TCR association rates were found to vary across HLA loci, with the most associated TCRs seen for DRB1 alleles and the fewest for HLA-C alleles. The earlier analysis of approximately 590 of the donors excluded approximately 15 rarely observed V segments, including chromosome 9 orphons, because counts were too low. The study listed approximately 160 TCR beta chains as associated with cytomegalovirus. Some IMGT-functional V segments, including TRBV6-2 and TRBV6-3, could not be distinguished by the 87-base-pair reads and were therefore excluded. A later analysis reported that several top co-occurrence clusters appeared linked to parvovirus B19, influenza, CMV and Epstein-Barr virus. A later analysis found that HLA-associated TCR beta chains were more clonally expanded and had lower generation probabilities than equally common non-associated chains. A later analysis found that most CMV-associated TCR beta chains appeared HLA-restricted, with HLA associations seemingly driven largely by CMV exposure. In a later analysis, 15,000 to 20,000 TCR beta sequences were associated with specific HLA alleles at a false discovery rate of 0.05. In an earlier analysis of about 600 of the donors, most TCR beta V segments appeared in productive rearrangements about 87% or about 30% of the time, broadly matching IMGT annotations. A further reported finding was that TCR beta sequences accurately predicted the HLA-A and HLA-B alleles for most subjects in the first cohort. Linkage disequilibrium might explain the correlated functional status among segregating V segments, but an unknown experimental factor could not be excluded. Compared with the approximately 710-donor mean, donors in an Asian-associated ancestry cluster had fewer N-insertions in productive TCRs, according to a later genetic analysis. In both the original and validation cohorts, the classifier was reported to diagnose cytomegalovirus status with high specificity and sensitivity. CMV serostatus was the only immune exposure information available for the cohort. Because HLA typing was missing for some donors at each locus, association tests included only the typed subset. V-gene and J-gene trimming of TCR beta chains was associated with a missense DCLRE1C variant in a later genetic analysis, and the association was replicated in an independent cohort. Roughly uniform sequencing depth across donors was assumed in presence/absence analyses, although this assumption may not hold. Across donors, most TCR sequences were observed very rarely, whereas some public TCRs were present in many individuals. A cluster of highly shared sequence variants was judged likely to be a technical artifact of the sequencing pipeline. In vitro tests confirmed that a few of the cytomegalovirus-associated TCR beta chains recognize cytomegalovirus antigens. Assigning TCR associations to individual alleles was difficult when HLA alleles, especially DR and DQ, strongly co-occurred. The authors suggested that the approach could potentially be extended to other disease states and immunological phenotypes. Only TCR beta chains were sequenced in this cohort, and the absence of alpha or paired-chain data limited detectable features.

This clone was seen only once. The target of this receptor is not known. No qualities accompany the bases; no much larger clone lies one base away. This clonotype originated in a woman aged 35 to 49 in good health and CMV-seronegative. Input material: PBMCs. The chain uses TRBV6-1 and TRBJ2-7; 8 of the junction bases match TRBD1. CDR3 sequence: CASTSTGGASYEQYF. The sequenced DNA is TGTGCCAGCACGTCAACAGGGGGAGCGTCCTACGAGCAGTACTTC.